Each of the 18 T cell receptor beta chains below was sequenced from the same sample in a study of T cell changes during pregnancy in multiple sclerosis. The repertoire was sequenced with immunoSEQ multiplex PCR; TCRdb's copy has only in-frame clones and lacks some. The profile shows about 42,000 clones, about nine tenths of them singletons. This specimen was CD4+ T cells from peripheral blood mononuclear cells, taken in the second trimester of pregnancy. All receptors come from a female donor with multiple sclerosis, enrolled in a pregnancy study.

This sequence joins TRBV28 and TRBJ1-2; 7 positions agree with TRBD1. The CDR3 is 13 amino acids. The V and J ends lost 5 bases and 8 bases, in that order; junction bases with no gene match: 8. CDR1 and CDR2 (germline): MDHEN, SYDVKM. In DNA form, the CDR3 reads TGTGCCAGCAGTCTTGACAGGGAGAGAGGCTACACCTTC. Translating it yields CASSLDRERGYTF.

The chain uses TRBV5-1 and TRBJ1-3; possible D gene TRBD1, 5 bases. The CDR3 runs to 15 residues. V shed 4 bases and J shed 4 bases, with 15 bases lying between them. The germline gives CDR1 SGHRS, CDR2 YFSETQ. The CDR3 nucleotides read TGCGCCAGCAGCGGGGGGACCCAGGCCGGAAACACCATATATTTT. Translating gives CASSGGTQAGNTIYF.

This chain connects TRBV2 to TRBJ2-2; weak D call: TRBD1 (6 bases). V lost 6 bases to trimming and J lost 6 bases, with 11 bases between them. The V gene's germline CDR1 is SNHLY and CDR2 FYNNEI. The CDR3 consists of 13 residues. DNA for the CDR3: TGTGCCAGCAGCAGGGGTTTTGCCGGGGAGCTGTTTTTT. Translating gives CASSRGFAGELFF.

The chain's CDR3 is CASSQGDTSNTGELFF. Written as DNA, the CDR3 is TGTGCCAGCAGCCAAGGCGACACTTCGAACACCGGGGAGCTGTTTTTT. This sequence joins TRBV4-2 and TRBJ2-2; D call uncertain. The germline CDR1 and CDR2 sequences are LGHNA and YNFKEQ. The CDR3 covers 16 residues. The V and J ends lost 1 base and 0 bases respectively, with 9 bases between them.

The CDR3 DNA reads TGTGCCTGGAGTTCGTTGAGGTGGAATGAGCAGTTCTTC. Its translation: CAWSSLRWNEQFF. The chain links TRBV30 to TRBJ2-1; no definite D call. Trimming removed 2 bases from V and 7 bases from J, with 12 bases in between. The CDR3 is made up of 13 amino acids. Per germline, CDR1 GTSNPN and CDR2 SVGIG (reference sequence). Using reference TRBV30 and TRBJ2-1 for the parts outside the CDR3, the full variable domain is SQTIHQWPATLVQPVGSPLSLECTVEGTSNPNLYWYRQAAGRGLQLLFYSVGIGQISSEVPQNLSASRPQDRQFILSSKKLLLSDSGFYLCAWSSLRWNEQFFGPGTRLTVL.

The chain has TRBV5-1 and TRBJ2-4; TRBD1 might be the D (5 bases). Trimming stripped 0 bases from V and 8 bases from J, with 15 bases between. Germline V gives CDR1 SGHRS, CDR2 YFSETQ. The CDR3 loop spans 15 amino acids. The CDR3 coding sequence is TGCGCCAGCAGCTTGGCCTTAGGGGTGACGGACATTCAGTACTTC. Translated, it gives CASSLALGVTDIQYF.

The rearrangement links TRBV2 to TRBJ2-1, with 13 bases identical to TRBD2. In germline, CDR1 is SNHLY, CDR2 FYNNEI. This CDR3 contains 14 residues. Losses at the gene ends were 5 bases for V and 7 bases for J; bases not matched to a gene: 2. The CDR3 DNA reads TGTGCCAGCAGTAGGACTAGCGGGAGTAATGAGCAGTTCTTC. Translated, it gives CASSRTSGSNEQFF.

The chain is built from TRBV5-1 and TRBJ2-7; 9 bases match TRBD1. The CDR3 runs 12 residues. Germline loops: CDR1 SGHRS, CDR2 YFSETQ. J lost 7 bases, V lost 7 bases, and 6 bases had no gene match. CDR3 nucleotides: TGCGCCAGCCTCGGGACAGGGCGGGAGCAGTACTTC. This codes for CASLGTGREQYF.

The chain links TRBV28 to TRBJ2-3; TRBD2 matches 8 bases. This CDR3 spans 14 amino acids. V shed 1 base and J 4 bases; nucleotides not matched to a gene: 1. The V gene's germline CDR1 is MDHEN and CDR2 SYDVKM. CDR3 region: CASSLSLAADTQYF. The DNA of the CDR3 is TGTGCCAGCAGTTTATCACTAGCGGCAGATACGCAGTATTTT.

The chain is built from TRBV27 and TRBJ1-4; a possible D gene is TRBD1 (6 bases). The CDR3 has 15 amino acids. V was cut by 5 bases and J by 5 bases, with 15 bases left in between. Germline assignment: CDR1 MNHEY and CDR2 SMNVEV (reference sequence). Written as DNA, the CDR3 is TGTGCCAGCAGTATACAGGGACGTGGAAATGAAAAACTGTTTTTT. As protein: CASSIQGRGNEKLFF.

V is TRBV4-2 and J is TRBJ2-1; TRBD1 matches at 10 bases. Germline trimming cut 2 bases from V and 2 bases from J; bases unmatched to any gene: 6. CDR1 LGHNA and CDR2 YNFKEQ come from the germline V gene. The CDR3 is made up of 17 amino acids. DNA for the CDR3: TGTGCCAGCAGCCAACGAGACAGGGGGCCAGCCTACAATGAGCAGTTCTTC. As protein: CASSQRDRGPAYNEQFF.

This clone was counted a single time. The genes are TRBV6-6 and TRBJ2-1; 7 bases are a match to TRBD1. CDR3 size: 13 residues. Germline CDR1 and CDR2: MNHNY and SVGAGI (reference sequence). V gave up 6 bases and J gave up 5 bases; unmatched junction bases: 4. The CDR3 DNA follows: TGTGCCAGCAGCAAGGGGGCTAACAATGAGCAGTTCTTC. Translating gives CASSKGANNEQFF.

The chain uses TRBV19 and TRBJ1-1, with TRBD1 matching 8 bases. CDR3 length equals 15 residues. The V gene's germline CDR1 is LNHDA and CDR2 SQIVND (reference sequence). With V trimmed by 9 bases and J by 10 bases, 19 bases remained unmatched. Written as DNA, the CDR3 is TGTGCCAGCTGGCCGACAGGGGAGGGGGTAATGGGAGCTTTCTTT. Encoded protein: CASWPTGEGVMGAFF.

This clone was picked up one time. The CDR3 region is CASSPSEVRSETQYF. The CDR3 nucleotides are TGTGCCAGCAGCCCATCAGAGGTGAGATCGGAGACCCAGTACTTC. The V gene is TRBV9, the J gene TRBJ2-5; the D is unclear. V was trimmed by 4 bases and J by 5 bases, leaving 18 bases between them. The CDR3 has 15 amino acids. The germline CDR1 and CDR2 sequences are SGDLS and YYNGEE.

J is TRBJ2-7 and V is TRBV5-1; maybe TRBD1 (6 bases). The CDR3 length is 20 residues. V lost 1 base to trimming and J lost 1 base, with 27 bases between them. Germline CDR1 and CDR2: SGHRS and YFSETQ. The CDR3 sequence is CASSLSPNPITGIRSYEQYF. CDR3 in DNA: TGCGCCAGCAGCTTGTCTCCTAATCCTATCACAGGGATCCGATCCTACGAGCAGTACTTC.

This sequence joins TRBV27 and TRBJ1-2; 8 nucleotides match TRBD1. This CDR3 has 15 residues. V lost 8 bases to trimming and J lost 1 base; unmatched junction nucleotides: 9. The V gene's germline CDR1 is MNHEY and CDR2 SMNVEV (reference sequence). This CDR3 reads CASLGTGSSNYGYTF. As DNA, the CDR3 is TGTGCCAGCCTAGGGACAGGTAGTAGTAACTATGGCTACACCTTC.

The V and J genes are TRBV10-3 and TRBJ2-1; D call uncertain. Germline loops: CDR1 ENHRY, CDR2 SYGVKD. The CDR3 is 11 residues long. V was cut by 4 bases and J by 7 bases, with 5 bases left in between. The CDR3 loop is CAISVQNEQFF. The CDR3 DNA follows: TGTGCCATCAGTGTACAGAATGAGCAGTTCTTC.

This chain links TRBV2 with TRBJ1-3, with no clear D. Germline CDR1 is SNHLY and CDR2 is FYNNEI. The CDR3 runs 13 residues. V was cut by 3 bases and J by 2 bases, with 5 bases left in between. The CDR3 loop is CASSDPPGNTIYF. CDR3 nucleotides: TGTGCCAGCAGTGACCCTCCTGGAAACACCATATATTTT. The variable domain in full, completed from reference TRBV2 and TRBJ1-3, reads EPEVTQTPSHQVTQMGQEVILRCVPISNHLYFYWYRQILGQKVEFLVSFYNNEISEKSEIFDDQFSVERPDGSNFTLKIRSTKLEDSAMYFCASSDPPGNTIYFGEGSWLTVV.